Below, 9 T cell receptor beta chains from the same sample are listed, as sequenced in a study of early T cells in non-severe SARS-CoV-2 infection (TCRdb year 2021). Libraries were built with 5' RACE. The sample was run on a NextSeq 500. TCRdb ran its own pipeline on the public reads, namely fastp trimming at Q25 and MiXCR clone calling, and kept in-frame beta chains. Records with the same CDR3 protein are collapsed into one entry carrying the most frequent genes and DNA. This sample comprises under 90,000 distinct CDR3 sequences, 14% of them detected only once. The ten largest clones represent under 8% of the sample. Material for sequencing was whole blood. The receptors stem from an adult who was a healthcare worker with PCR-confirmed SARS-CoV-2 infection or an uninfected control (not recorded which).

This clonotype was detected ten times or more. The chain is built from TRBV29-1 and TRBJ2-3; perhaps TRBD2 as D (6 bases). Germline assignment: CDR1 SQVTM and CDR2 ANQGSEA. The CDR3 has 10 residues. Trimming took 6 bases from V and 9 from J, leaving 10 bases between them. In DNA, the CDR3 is TGCAGCGTCCCCCGGGGGACGCAGTATTTT. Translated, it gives CSVPRGTQYF.

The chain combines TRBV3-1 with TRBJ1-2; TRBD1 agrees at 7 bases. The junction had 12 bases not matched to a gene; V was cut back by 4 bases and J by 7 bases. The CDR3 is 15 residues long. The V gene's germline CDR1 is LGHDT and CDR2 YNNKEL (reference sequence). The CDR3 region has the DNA TGTGCCAGCAGCCCATCTATCGATCGGACAGGTGGCTACACCTTC. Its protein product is CASSPSIDRTGGYTF.

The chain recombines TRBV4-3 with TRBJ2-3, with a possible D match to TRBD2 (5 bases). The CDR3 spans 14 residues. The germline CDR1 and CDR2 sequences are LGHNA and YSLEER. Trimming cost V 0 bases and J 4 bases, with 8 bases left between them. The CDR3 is CASSQESGADTQYF. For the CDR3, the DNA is TGCGCCAGCAGCCAAGAGAGCGGCGCAGATACGCAGTATTTT.

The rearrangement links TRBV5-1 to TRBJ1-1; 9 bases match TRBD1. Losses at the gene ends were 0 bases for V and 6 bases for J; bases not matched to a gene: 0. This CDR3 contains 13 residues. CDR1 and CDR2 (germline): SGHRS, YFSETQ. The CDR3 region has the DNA TGCGCCAGCAGCTTGGACAGGGGGCCTGAAGCTTTCTTT. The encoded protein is CASSLDRGPEAFF.

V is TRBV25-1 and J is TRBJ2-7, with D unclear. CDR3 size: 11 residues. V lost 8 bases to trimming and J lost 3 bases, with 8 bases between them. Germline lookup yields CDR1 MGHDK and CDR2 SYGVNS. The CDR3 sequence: CASSKLYEQYF. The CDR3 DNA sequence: TGTGCCAGCTCCAAACTCTACGAGCAGTACTTC.

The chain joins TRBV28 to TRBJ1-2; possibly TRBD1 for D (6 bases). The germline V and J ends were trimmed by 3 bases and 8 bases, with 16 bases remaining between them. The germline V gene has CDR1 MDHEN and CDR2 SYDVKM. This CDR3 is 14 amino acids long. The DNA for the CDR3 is TGTGCCAGCAGTTTGCGCAGGGGAGGGAGAGGCTACACCTTC. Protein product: CASSLRRGGRGYTF.

The CDR3 protein is CARSLREAFF. CDR3 DNA sequence: TGTGCCAGGTCCTTACGCGAAGCTTTCTTT. The V and J genes are TRBV28 and TRBJ1-1; the D is unclear. The CDR3 has 10 residues. Germline CDR1 is MDHEN and CDR2 is SYDVKM. Trimming took off 9 bases at V and 8 bases at J, with 10 bases between the two ends.

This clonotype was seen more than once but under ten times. The CDR3 region has the DNA TGCAGTGCCCCCGGACAGGCCGAAGGGCCCCAGCATTTT. Its translation: CSAPGQAEGPQHF. The chain joins TRBV20-1 to TRBJ1-5; 7 nucleotides line up with TRBD1. Trimming at V came to 6 bases and at J to 9 bases, leaving 11 bases not matched to a gene. The V gene's germline CDR1 is DFQATT and CDR2 SNEGSKA (reference sequence). The CDR3 spans 13 residues.

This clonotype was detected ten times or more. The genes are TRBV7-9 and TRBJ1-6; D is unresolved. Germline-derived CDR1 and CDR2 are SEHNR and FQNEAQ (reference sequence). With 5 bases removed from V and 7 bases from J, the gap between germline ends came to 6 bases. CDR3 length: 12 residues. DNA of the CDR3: TGTGCCAGCAGCGCCAAAAATTCACCCCTCCACTTT. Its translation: CASSAKNSPLHF.